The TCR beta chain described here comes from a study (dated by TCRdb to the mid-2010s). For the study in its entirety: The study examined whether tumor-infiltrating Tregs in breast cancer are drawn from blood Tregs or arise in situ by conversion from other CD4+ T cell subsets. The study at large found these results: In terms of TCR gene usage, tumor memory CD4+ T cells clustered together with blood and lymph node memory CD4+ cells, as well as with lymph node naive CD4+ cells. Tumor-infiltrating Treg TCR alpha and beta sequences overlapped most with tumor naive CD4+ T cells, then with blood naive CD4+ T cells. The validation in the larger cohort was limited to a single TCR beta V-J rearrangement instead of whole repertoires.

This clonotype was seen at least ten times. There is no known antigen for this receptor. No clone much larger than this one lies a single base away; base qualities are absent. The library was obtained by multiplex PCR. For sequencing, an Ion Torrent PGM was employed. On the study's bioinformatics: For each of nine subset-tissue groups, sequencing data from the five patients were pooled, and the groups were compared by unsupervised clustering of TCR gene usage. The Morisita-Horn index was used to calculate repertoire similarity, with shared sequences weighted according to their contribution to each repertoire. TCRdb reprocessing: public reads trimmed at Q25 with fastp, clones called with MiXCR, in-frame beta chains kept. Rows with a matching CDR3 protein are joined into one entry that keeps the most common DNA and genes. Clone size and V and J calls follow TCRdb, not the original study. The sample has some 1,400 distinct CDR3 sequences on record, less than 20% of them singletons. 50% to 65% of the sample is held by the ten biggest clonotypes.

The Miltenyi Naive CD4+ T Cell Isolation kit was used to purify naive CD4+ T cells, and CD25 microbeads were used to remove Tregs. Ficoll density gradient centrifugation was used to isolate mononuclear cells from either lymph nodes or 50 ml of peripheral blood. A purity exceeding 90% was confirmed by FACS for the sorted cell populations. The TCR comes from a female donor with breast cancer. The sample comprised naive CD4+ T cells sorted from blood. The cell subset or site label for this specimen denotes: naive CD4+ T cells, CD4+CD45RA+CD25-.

DNA sequence: TGTGCCAGCAGTCTAATCCAGGGGTTCGACTATGGCTACACCTTC. Translated, this is CASSLIQGFDYGYTF. This sequence uses TRBV12-3 or TRBV12-4 and TRBJ1-2; 6 matching bases give a weak D call of TRBD1. Trimming at the junction amounts to 5 bases on V and 3 bases on J, and the germline ends lie 16 bases apart. The CDR3 runs 15 amino acids, cysteine and phenylalanine included. Of the read, only the CDR3 DNA is kept; its 45 bases are in frame from base 1.